This entry is about one T cell receptor (beta chain). The sample comes from a study of cytomegalovirus exposure and HLA in healthy donors. Assay used: immunoSEQ multiplex PCR; TCRdb lists only in-frame clones, some missing. The sample holds some 130,000 clones; just under 85% are singletons and the top ten take more than 1.4%. Sequenced sample: PBMCs. This sequence originates from a woman between 25 and 40 years old in good health and CMV-seronegative.

The CDR3, as DNA: TGTGCCAGCTCACTCGGGACAGAGCTAATCTCTGGCTACACCTTC. Protein sequence: CASSLGTELISGYTF. This chain connects TRBV18 to TRBJ1-2, with 7 bases aligning to TRBD1. V lost 4 bases, J lost 7 bases, and 12 bases stayed unmatched. CDR1 is KGHSH and CDR2 is LQKENI in the germline V gene. This CDR3 comprises 15 residues.